The T cell receptor beta chain under discussion was sequenced for a study of T-cell reconstitution after alpha-beta-depleted transplantation in children (dated by TCRdb to the mid-2010s). Turning to the overall study: Using TCR repertoire profiling, the study quantitatively followed how T-cell immune reconstitution unfolded in children after TCRalphabeta/CD19-depleted allogeneic hematopoietic cell transplantation.

Library construction relied on PCR. Sequencing relied on an Illumina HiSeq 2500. To normalize quantification of the TCRbeta repertoire, the TCR libraries were built with molecular barcoding that relied on unique molecular identifiers. The public reads were run again by TCRdb, first through fastp at Q25 and then through MiXCR, and only productive beta chains were kept. Each CDR3 protein gets just one entry, which takes the most common genes and DNA from the rows behind it. The sample records 280,000 or so distinct CDR3 sequences, more than 9% of which are singletons. The ten largest clones take up about 25% of the sample. The full study reports these points: Hyperexpanded clone frequencies declined over subsequent months; after one year, T-cell counts and TCRbeta diversity were mostly attributed to newly produced T cells. Apparently early alphabetaT-cell count recovery about two months after transplant reportedly relied on only several hundred rapidly expanded clones derived from non-depleted graft cells. In some patients, high TCRbeta diversity at day 60 was attributed to recipient T cells and intrathymic progenitors that had survived conditioning.

This clonotype was seen ten or more times. Its antigen is still unknown. No clone much larger than this one lies a single base away; base qualities are absent. The label giving this sample's treatment or condition can be read as: allogeneic hematopoietic cell transplantation with graft depleted of TCRalphabeta T cells and CD19 B cells. The children who served as transplant recipients had been given grafts of TCRalphabeta/CD19-depleted allogeneic hematopoietic cells. Counted from cysteine to phenylalanine, this CDR3 has 13 amino acids. This entry keeps only the CDR3 DNA: 39 bases, framed from base 1. Compared with germline, V lacks 11 bases and J lacks 4 bases; bases without a gene match: 7. CDR1 and CDR2, per the germline V gene, are MDHEN and SYDVKM.

The specimen was peripheral blood, collected 180 days after TCRalphabeta/CD19-depleted stem cell transplant. This receptor was identified in a male patient aged 2-15 years who had a stem cell transplant for chronic granulomatous disease, so the T cells may come from the graft donor. The chain is assembled from TRBV28 and TRBJ2-3; 9 bases in the middle match TRBD2. The DNA sequence follows: TGTGCCGCAACTAGCGGGCCAGCAGATACGCAGTATTTT. Translated, this is CAATSGPADTQYF. With the portions outside the CDR3 filled from the reference TRBV28 and TRBJ2-3 genes, the complete variable region becomes DVKVTQSSRYLVKRTGEKVFLECVQDMDHENMFWYRQDPGLGLRLIYFSYDVKMKEKGDIPEGYSVSREKKERFSLILESASTNQTSMYLCAATSGPADTQYFGPGTRLTVL.